This T cell receptor beta chain emerged from a study of Ad26.COV2.S vaccination and SARS-CoV-2 variants. The overall study: Donor participated within the Ad26.COV2.S arm of the COV1001 trial. Recipients of Ad26.COV2.S got it intramuscularly, once or twice 56 days apart. Whole-study results and caveats: There was a possibility that the TCR breadth and depth analyses underestimated total T cell responses. Measurement of non-spike TCR breadth gave similar results in vaccine and placebo recipients.

As to treatment: some 20 received Ad26.COV2.S at low or high dose, single or two shots; about 5 received placebo; per-sample allocation not given. Day 63 after the first vaccine or placebo injection was the time point for sampling. Some clones are missing from TCRdb's copy, which holds only in-frame ones; the method was immunoSEQ multiplex PCR. The sample consists of about 480,000 clones, 87% of them appearing once. Trimming removed 2 bases from V and 6 bases from J, with 10 bases in between. Germline CDR1 MDHEN, CDR2 SYDVKM. This CDR3 is 13 amino acids long. The sample holds one count of this clone. Its antigen is unknown.

The material sequenced was peripheral blood, taken in a trial of Ad26.COV2.S vaccine versus placebo. The receptor comes from a person aged 18 to 59 who received the Ad26.COV2.S COVID-19 vaccine or a placebo. V gene TRBV28 combines with J gene TRBJ2-5; unclear D gene. The CDR3 sequence is CASSLEWPKTQYF. In DNA, the CDR3 is TGTGCCAGCAGTTTAGAGTGGCCGAAGACCCAGTACTTC.